The rows below give T cell receptor beta chains drawn from one sample of a study of PD-1 blockade in mismatch repair-deficient tumors. Measured with immunoSEQ multiplex PCR; TCRdb has only the in-frame clones, and not every one. Counted here are about 120,000 clones, about nine tenths occurring once; the ten biggest clones make up around 11%. This specimen consisted of peripheral blood, obtained just over 70 weeks after starting pembrolizumab. All receptors derive from an adult with mismatch repair-deficient cancer. CDR3s leave out the opening cysteine and the closing phenylalanine or tryptophan. D genes are given only for firm matches.

v_call: TRBV5-1
d_call: NA
cdr3_aa: ASSMTREVIGELF

v_call: TRBV10-3
d_call: TRBD1
cdr3_aa: AISLDRGKWHYGYT

v_call: TRBV28
d_call: NA
cdr3_aa: ASSLRRGSKNIQY

v_call: TRBV18
d_call: NA
cdr3_aa: ASSPAGLDTQY

v_call: TRBV28
d_call: TRBD2
cdr3_aa: ASSLWGLAGGGPLRYNEQF

v_call: TRBV5-1
d_call: TRBD2
cdr3_aa: ASSPGLAGGWYEQY

v_call: TRBV5-1
d_call: TRBD2
cdr3_aa: ASSLAGGPVGELF

v_call: TRBV27
d_call: TRBD2
cdr3_aa: ASSLSGGYEQF

v_call: TRBV12-5
d_call: NA
cdr3_aa: ASGLGGSEQY

v_call: TRBV4-1
d_call: NA
cdr3_aa: ASSHNGAYEQY

v_call: TRBV11-3
d_call: NA
cdr3_aa: ASSFITRDNKETQY

v_call: TRBV7-9
d_call: NA
cdr3_aa: ASSLVWNYEQY

v_call: TRBV5-4
d_call: TRBD2
cdr3_aa: ASSPPGTNYYTDTQY

v_call: TRBV2
d_call: TRBD2
cdr3_aa: ASSELAGVPGELF

v_call: TRBV13
d_call: NA
cdr3_aa: ASSSRRDFNEQF

v_call: TRBV9
d_call: TRBD2
cdr3_aa: ASSVGPGGSPGELF

v_call: TRBV28
d_call: NA
cdr3_aa: ASTPGGDTQY

v_call: TRBV28
d_call: NA
cdr3_aa: ASSLAGAVKPQH

v_call: TRBV13
d_call: NA
cdr3_aa: ASSLRREQY

v_call: TRBV4-3
d_call: NA
cdr3_aa: ASSPRAQETQY

v_call: TRBV7-9
d_call: NA
cdr3_aa: ASSLALAASYEQY

v_call: TRBV19
d_call: TRBD2
cdr3_aa: ASMLAGSSSYNEQF

v_call: TRBV11-2
d_call: NA
cdr3_aa: ASSLGTGYEQY

v_call: TRBV11-2
d_call: NA
cdr3_aa: ASSLDMTGPSTDTQY

v_call: TRBV13
d_call: TRBD2
cdr3_aa: ASSSWTSGSTDTQY

v_call: TRBV7-9
d_call: NA
cdr3_aa: ASSLVEGGLYGYT

v_call: TRBV5-1
d_call: NA
cdr3_aa: ASSLLANSYNEQF

v_call: TRBV4-3
d_call: NA
cdr3_aa: ASSQTEGDEQY

v_call: TRBV7-8
d_call: TRBD2
cdr3_aa: ASSIYLGLAGAYEQY

v_call: TRBV11-3
d_call: TRBD2
cdr3_aa: ASSLVSSGMSSYEQY

v_call: TRBV27
d_call: TRBD1
cdr3_aa: ASSWNRGHWEQY

v_call: TRBV7-2
d_call: TRBD1
cdr3_aa: ASSLATGGVGSYT

v_call: TRBV5-1
d_call: TRBD1
cdr3_aa: ASSLASGTGNTEAF

v_call: TRBV21-1
d_call: NA
cdr3_aa: ASGLRGRSASGRISPDTQY

v_call: TRBV29-1
d_call: TRBD2
cdr3_aa: SVLAGDVY

v_call: TRBV19
d_call: NA
cdr3_aa: ASRPQGGAYEQY

v_call: TRBV21-1
d_call: NA
cdr3_aa: ASSKGLAGAGELF